This entry lists 32 T cell receptor beta chains sequenced from one sample in a study of CD8 T cells in Susac syndrome. Reverse transcription of 0.5 to 1 ug RNA was performed with random hexamers. TCRdb recomputed calls from the immunoSEQ multiplex PCR reads with MiXCR, one row per CDR3 protein. Of some 190,000 distinct CDR3 sequences in the sample, approximately 95% were seen once. Source material: CD4+ T cells from PBMCs. The source is a human donor with multiple sclerosis.

The chain couples TRBV7-3 to TRBJ2-7; no clear D. Trimming removed 1 base at V and 3 bases at J, with 13 bases between. Germline assignment: CDR1 SGHTA and CDR2 FQGTGA. The CDR3 extends over 15 amino acids. The CDR3 spells CASSLIGSGIYEQYF. The CDR3, as DNA: TGTGCCAGCAGCTTAATTGGGTCTGGGATCTACGAGCAGTACTTC.

The CDR3 DNA is TGTGCCAGCAGCGCGGACACCCGGTGGGAGACCCAGTACTTC. The encoded protein is CASSADTRWETQYF. The gene calls are TRBV7-9 and TRBJ2-5; weak D call: TRBD1 (5 bases). The CDR3 is made up of 14 amino acids. Germline V gene lookup returns CDR1 SEHNR and CDR2 FQNEAQ (reference sequence). V lost 5 bases to trimming and J lost 5 bases, with 15 bases between them.

This chain links TRBV7-2 with TRBJ1-5; a possible D gene is TRBD1 (5 bases). V gave up 2 bases and J gave up 4 bases, with 6 bases separating them. The CDR3 extends over 13 amino acids. CDR1 and CDR2 from the germline V gene are SGHTA and FQGNSA. CDR3 amino acids: CASSLKGNQPQHF. The CDR3, as DNA: TGTGCCAGCAGCTTAAAGGGGAATCAGCCCCAGCATTTT.

The chain combines TRBV9 with TRBJ1-1; D ambiguous. Germline CDR1 reads SGDLS; CDR2 reads YYNGEE. The CDR3 is 14 residues long. Trimming shortened V by 3 bases and J by 1 base, and 10 bases separated the two germline ends. The CDR3 DNA follows: TGTGCCAGCAGCGCCACCGCAGGGAACACTGAAGCTTTCTTT. Encoded protein: CASSATAGNTEAFF.

The chain couples TRBV5-1 to TRBJ2-3; D remains unclear. The CDR3 totals 16 residues. Germline V lookup: CDR1 SGHRS, CDR2 YFSETQ. Trimming cost V 0 bases and J 2 bases, with 13 bases left between them. The CDR3 DNA reads TGCGCCAGCAGCTTGGGGGGTAGCAGAGCCACAGATACGCAGTATTTT. Amino acids: CASSLGGSRATDTQYF.

The rearrangement links TRBV30 to TRBJ1-5; D is uncertain. This CDR3 region has 15 residues. The V and J ends lost 0 bases and 5 bases respectively, with 14 bases between them. From germline, CDR1 is GTSNPN and CDR2 SVGIG (reference sequence). For the CDR3, the DNA is TGTGCCTGGAGTGTACGAGGTAGGGTCGATCAGCCCCAGCATTTT. This translates into CAWSVRGRVDQPQHF.

This chain uses TRBV12-3 or TRBV12-4 with TRBJ2-2; 10 positions agree with TRBD2. This CDR3 has 15 residues. Trimming took 7 bases from V and 2 from J; bases not matched to a gene: 4. The CDR3 bases are TGTGCCAGCAACCGACTAGCGGGCAACACCGGGGAGCTGTTTTTT. Amino acids: CASNRLAGNTGELFF.

This clonotype was detected only once. The chain recombines TRBV9 with TRBJ1-5; no definite D call. The CDR3 consists of 15 residues. CDR1 and CDR2 from the germline V gene are SGDLS and YYNGEE. V lost 0 bases and J 2 bases, leaving 9 bases between the germline ends. The CDR3 is CASSVDGRGNQPQHF. CDR3 coding DNA: TGTGCCAGCAGCGTAGATGGCCGGGGCAATCAGCCCCAGCATTTT.

This clonotype was detected only a few times. The chain joins TRBV3-1 to TRBJ1-1, with 7 bases lining up with TRBD1. This CDR3 is 15 amino acids long. Germline CDR1 LGHDT, CDR2 YNNKEL (reference sequence). J lost 2 bases, V lost 1 base, and 4 bases had no gene match. The CDR3 DNA reads as TGTGCCAGCAGCCAAGGCGGGACAGCAAACACTGAAGCTTTCTTT. It encodes CASSQGGTANTEAFF.

The chain joins TRBV29-1 to TRBJ1-3, with 7 bases matching TRBD1. The CDR3 is made up of 16 amino acids. In germline, CDR1 is SQVTM, CDR2 ANQGSEA. V dropped 7 bases and J dropped 0; count of bases not matched to a gene: 12. CDR3 nucleotides: TGCAGCGCCGTGGACAGGTCTCTTATCTCTGGAAACACCATATATTTT. Translation: CSAVDRSLISGNTIYF.

The chain couples TRBV29-1 to TRBJ2-1; the D gene could be TRBD1 or TRBD2 (5 bases each). Germline V CDR1 and CDR2: SQVTM, ANQGSEA. V lost 5 bases to trimming and J lost 8 bases, with 16 bases between them. The CDR3 spans 13 residues. CDR3 bases: TGCAGCGTTACGGGACGGCTTGTGGATGAGCAGTTCTTC. Protein product: CSVTGRLVDEQFF.

The chain employs TRBV30 and TRBJ2-5; 8 nucleotides match TRBD2. Looked up from germline, CDR1 is GTSNPN and CDR2 is SVGIG (reference sequence). The CDR3 sequence is 11 residues long. CDR3: CASGVQETQYF. DNA of the CDR3: TGTGCTAGCGGGGTTCAAGAGACCCAGTACTTC.

On this clonotype itself: One junction end disagrees with the germline gene, perhaps due to a read error. The chain is built from TRBV12-3 or TRBV12-4 and TRBJ1-3, with 9 bases identical to TRBD1. The CDR3 runs to 13 residues. The CDR3 DNA is TGTGCCAGCAGTTTCGTCGTGGGACAGGGCGTGCATTTT. It is translated as CASSFVVGQGVHF.

The chain joins TRBV9 to TRBJ1-5, with D possibly TRBD1 on 5 matching bases. V lost 2 bases and J lost 0, with 9 bases in between. This CDR3 is 15 amino acids long. The germline V gene has CDR1 SGDLS and CDR2 YYNGEE. This CDR3 reads CASSVSGDSNQPQHF. CDR3 coding DNA: TGTGCCAGCAGCGTCTCGGGGGATAGCAATCAGCCCCAGCATTTT.

This clonotype was seen once. The V call is TRBV6-2 or TRBV6-3, the J call TRBJ2-7; tentative D call: TRBD1 (5 bases). The V and J ends lost 2 bases and 5 bases respectively, with 22 bases between them. This CDR3 has 17 amino acids. Looked up from germline, CDR1 is MNHEY and CDR2 is SVGEGT. The CDR3 spells CASSYTRGAPVPDEQYF. The CDR3 DNA reads as TGTGCCAGCAGTTACACTCGTGGGGCTCCCGTACCAGACGAGCAGTACTTC.

The chain employs TRBV7-9 and TRBJ2-7, with TRBD2 matching 7 bases. Germline V gene lookup returns CDR1 SEHNR and CDR2 FQNEAQ (reference sequence). J was trimmed by 2 bases and V by 7 bases; bases with no gene match: 11. This CDR3 region has 15 residues. The CDR3 region is CASTTPPGGPYEQYF. In nucleotides, the CDR3 is TGTGCCAGCACCACACCCCCGGGGGGACCCTACGAGCAGTACTTC.

The CDR3 sequence: CASSRPWTGKGTQYF. As DNA, the CDR3 is TGTGCCAGCAGCCGCCCATGGACAGGGAAGGGGACCCAGTACTTC. The J gene is TRBJ2-5, the V gene TRBV12-3 or TRBV12-4, with 8 positions matching TRBD1. V dropped 6 bases and J dropped 7; count of bases not matched to a gene: 13. CDR3 length: 15 amino acids.

The gene calls are TRBV5-1 and TRBJ2-7; perhaps TRBD2 as D (7 bases). Per germline, CDR1 SGHRS and CDR2 YFSETQ. Between the trimmed V and J ends, which lost 0 bases and 2 bases, there was a span of 9 bases. This CDR3 comprises 14 residues. The CDR3 is CASSLDGGPYEQYF. Written as DNA, the CDR3 is TGCGCCAGCAGCTTGGACGGGGGGCCCTACGAGCAGTACTTC.

This sequence joins TRBV29-1 and TRBJ1-2, with 12 bases fitting TRBD1. The CDR3 runs 15 residues. Germline trimming cut 7 bases from V and 4 bases from J; bases unmatched to any gene: 10. CDR1 is SQVTM and CDR2 is ANQGSEA in the germline V gene. The CDR3 nucleotides are TGCAGCGCCCTGGGACAGGGGGCGTCGGTCTATGGCTACACCTTC. This gives the protein CSALGQGASVYGYTF.

The table lists this clonotype with a count of one. This rearrangement joins TRBV20-1 to TRBJ2-5; 10 nucleotides align to TRBD1. The germline CDR1 and CDR2 sequences are DFQATT and SNEGSKA (reference sequence). The CDR3 consists of 16 residues. The V gene end was trimmed by 6 bases and the J gene end by 4 bases; junction bases not matched to a gene: 14. The CDR3 nucleotides are TGCAGTGCCCCCATGGAAGGGACAGGGGTCGGAGAGACCCAGTACTTC. Translated, it gives CSAPMEGTGVGETQYF.

The rearrangement uses TRBV30 and TRBJ2-5; 11 bases are shared with TRBD2. The germline V gene has CDR1 GTSNPN and CDR2 SVGIG (reference sequence). The length of the CDR3 is 19 residues. Unmatched junction bases numbered 16, after V lost 0 bases and J lost 4 bases. In DNA form, the CDR3 reads TGTGCCTGGAGTGTAATGATAGCGGGGGGGCTAGGGCTCCCAGAGACCCAGTACTTC. Protein product: CAWSVMIAGGLGLPETQYF. The full variable domain, its missing parts supplied by reference TRBV30 and TRBJ2-5, is SQTIHQWPATLVQPVGSPLSLECTVEGTSNPNLYWYRQAAGRGLQLLFYSVGIGQISSEVPQNLSASRPQDRQFILSSKKLLLSDSGFYLCAWSVMIAGGLGLPETQYFGPGTRLLVL.

The chain carries TRBV20-1 and TRBJ2-7; weak D call: TRBD1 (5 bases). The V end lost 4 bases, the J end lost 3 bases, and 13 bases lay between the germline ends. CDR1 and CDR2 from the germline V gene are DFQATT and SNEGSKA (reference sequence). The length of the CDR3 is 13 residues. The DNA of the CDR3 is TGCAGTGCTACAGGGCTGAAGTTCTACGAGCAGTACTTC. Its translation is CSATGLKFYEQYF.

The chain is built from TRBV28 and TRBJ1-4; D is unresolved. Germline CDR1 reads MDHEN; CDR2 reads SYDVKM. V lost 5 bases and J lost 0, with 13 bases in between. The CDR3 runs to 16 residues. The CDR3: CASSSRGLATNEKLFF. CDR3 bases: TGTGCCAGCAGTAGCCGAGGGCTTGCAACTAATGAAAAACTGTTTTTT.

V usage is TRBV29-1 and J usage is TRBJ2-1, with TRBD1 matching over 11 bases. V lost 8 bases and J lost 6; bases outside the gene matches: 9. This CDR3 is built from 14 residues. The germline V gene has CDR1 SQVTM and CDR2 ANQGSEA. CDR3 nucleotide sequence: TGCAGCCCACTGGGGGGACAGGGGGGCAATGAGCAGTTCTTC. Protein sequence: CSPLGGQGGNEQFF.

V and J are TRBV20-1 and TRBJ2-7; D unresolved. The ends were cut back, 6 bases at V and 3 bases at J, with 12 bases in the middle. The CDR3 is made up of 12 amino acids. Germline CDR1 reads DFQATT; CDR2 reads SNEGSKA (reference sequence). The CDR3 coding sequence is TGCAGTGCCCCGGACGGATACTACGAGCAGTACTTC. It encodes CSAPDGYYEQYF.

V usage is TRBV29-1 and J usage is TRBJ1-2, with D maybe TRBD1 (6 bases). Deletions cut 6 bases from V and 6 bases from J, with 14 bases between. The CDR3 contains 12 residues. Per germline, CDR1 SQVTM and CDR2 ANQGSEA. CDR3 protein: CSVRGGADGYTF. For the CDR3, the DNA is TGCAGCGTAAGGGGGGGCGCGGATGGCTACACCTTC.

This clonotype was detected only a few times. The J gene is TRBJ2-4, the V gene TRBV29-1, with D hard to call. The V gene's germline CDR1 is SQVTM and CDR2 ANQGSEA. Deletions cut 3 bases from V and 0 bases from J, with 3 bases between. CDR3 length: 12 residues. The CDR3 region has the DNA TGCAGCGTTGAGGAAGCCAAAAACATTCAGTACTTC. Translating it yields CSVEEAKNIQYF. Full variable domain (remainder filled in from reference TRBV29-1 and TRBJ2-4): SAVISQKPSRDICQRGTSLTIQCQVDSQVTMMFWYRQQPGQSLTLIATANQGSEATYESGFVIDKFPISRPNLTFSTLTVSNMSPEDSSIYLCSVEEAKNIQYFGAGTRLSVL.

The V and J genes are TRBV7-2 and TRBJ2-7, with a weak D call TRBD1 (6 bases). V lost 4 bases, J lost 6 bases, and 13 bases lay in between. This CDR3 is built from 13 residues. Germline lookup yields CDR1 SGHTA and CDR2 FQGNSA. CDR3 sequence: CASSYGQSREQYF. The CDR3 DNA follows: TGTGCCAGCAGCTACGGACAGTCCCGCGAGCAGTACTTC.

The chain couples TRBV5-1 to TRBJ2-1; D is perhaps TRBD1 or TRBD2 (5 bases each). Per the germline V gene, CDR1 is SGHRS and CDR2 is YFSETQ. The V end lost 0 bases, the J end lost 5 bases, and 9 bases lay between the germline ends. The CDR3 has 14 amino acids. Here the CDR3 reads CASSLDGTHNEQFF. Here the CDR3 DNA reads TGCGCCAGCAGCTTGGACGGGACCCACAATGAGCAGTTCTTC.

The chain employs TRBV10-3 and TRBJ2-3, with TRBD1 matching over 7 bases. The CDR3 has 14 amino acids. Trimming removed 7 bases from V and 3 bases from J; junction bases left unmatched: 7. Germline CDR1 ENHRY, CDR2 SYGVKD. CDR3 protein: CAIKARGTTDTQYF. CDR3 nucleotide sequence: TGTGCCATCAAGGCCAGGGGGACGACAGATACGCAGTATTTT.

This rearrangement joins TRBV2 to TRBJ1-1; D is unresolved. The CDR3 runs 16 residues. Germline V gives CDR1 SNHLY, CDR2 FYNNEI. V was shortened by 3 bases and J by 3 bases, with 17 bases between the two germline ends. The CDR3 bases are TGTGCCAGCAGTGAGGTTTGGGAGGGCCGGGACACTGAAGCTTTCTTT. Amino acids: CASSEVWEGRDTEAFF.

The V and J genes are TRBV7-9 and TRBJ2-7; the match to TRBD1 covers 9 bases. Germline CDR1 and CDR2: SEHNR and FQNEAQ (reference sequence). This CDR3 contains 14 residues. J gave up 6 bases and V 4 bases, and 7 bases lay outside the gene matches. The CDR3 reads CASSSPGQGGEQYF. The CDR3 region has the DNA TGTGCCAGCAGCTCACCGGGACAGGGAGGCGAGCAGTACTTC.